This T cell receptor (beta chain) was captured by sequencing in a study of spatial heterogeneity in lung cancer. Deletions cut 6 bases from V and 7 bases from J, with 18 bases between. The CDR3 sequence is 13 residues long. The germline CDR1 and CDR2 sequences are SQVTM and ANQGSEA. Described time point: sample taken at primary tumor resection. This clonotype was seen repeatedly, ten times or more. TCRdb processed the 5' RACE reads anew with MiXCR; each CDR3 protein has one entry. The sample consists of tens of thousands of distinct CDR3 sequences, about 7.7% of them appearing once. The receptor comes from a female donor with early-stage non-small cell lung cancer. The chain carries TRBV29-1 and TRBJ1-1; no clear D gene. Material: PBMCs, obtained at surgery. CDR3 residues: CSVRWAAWGEAFF. The DNA for the CDR3 is TGCAGCGTCCGATGGGCGGCGTGGGGTGAAGCTTTCTTT.